In its sample, the clone carrying this T cell receptor (beta chain) was seen a few times. Its target is not known. The entry originates in a study of post-analysis software for immune sequencing data. Study at large: Progressive-relapsing, secondary progressive and relapsing-remitting multiple sclerosis were among the disease courses included. Broader study findings: There were a few TRBV segments more frequent in patients than controls, and TRBV5-6, TRBV5-1 and TRBV20-1 were among them. F measure clustering grouped samples strongly by preparation batch. Compared against controls, patients with multiple sclerosis displayed significantly lower normalized Chao1 diversity.

CDR3 size: 14 residues. Germline V gene sequence: CDR1 MNHEY, CDR2 SVGAGI. V dropped 6 bases and J dropped 5 bases, with 15 bases sitting between them. The library was made from cDNA and included unique molecular identifiers. Input populations of roughly 0.95 to 10 million T cells gave rise to around 480,000 cDNA molecules. TCRdb fed the PCR reads into MiXCR, producing one record per CDR3 protein. Among roughly 600,000 distinct CDR3 sequences listed, about 44% were seen once. V gene TRBV6-5 combines with J gene TRBJ2-3; perhaps TRBD2 as D (6 bases). The sample comprised blood. The TCR originated in a girl aged 10 to 17 with multiple sclerosis. CDR3 in amino acids: CASRRGPLGDTQYF. CDR3 DNA: TGTGCCAGCAGGCGGGGACCTCTCGGAGATACGCAGTATTTT.